This T cell receptor (beta chain) was sequenced during a study of T-cell memory formation after mild COVID-19. TCRdb analysed the 5' RACE reads with MiXCR anew, one entry per CDR3 protein. The sample has 200,000 to 300,000 distinct CDR3 sequences; 16% are singletons. The CDR3 has 13 amino acids. Germline V lookup: CDR1 MDHEN, CDR2 SYDVKM. V was cut by 8 bases and J by 2 bases, with 9 bases left in between. This clonotype was found many times. The chain links TRBV28 to TRBJ2-2; D ambiguous. Sequences were obtained from PBMCs or a T cell subset sorted from them (not recorded which). This TCR derives from a man aged 18 to 29 who had mild COVID-19 (a few samples of this study predate the infection). Cell type and time point are not known. CDR3 in amino acids: CASLAGNTGELFF. The CDR3 DNA reads as TGTGCCAGCTTGGCAGGCAACACCGGGGAGCTGTTTTTT. The whole variable domain, filled in from reference TRBV28 and TRBJ2-2, reads DVKVTQSSRYLVKRTGEKVFLECVQDMDHENMFWYRQDPGLGLRLIYFSYDVKMKEKGDIPEGYSVSREKKERFSLILESASTNQTSMYLCASLAGNTGELFFGEGSRLTVL.